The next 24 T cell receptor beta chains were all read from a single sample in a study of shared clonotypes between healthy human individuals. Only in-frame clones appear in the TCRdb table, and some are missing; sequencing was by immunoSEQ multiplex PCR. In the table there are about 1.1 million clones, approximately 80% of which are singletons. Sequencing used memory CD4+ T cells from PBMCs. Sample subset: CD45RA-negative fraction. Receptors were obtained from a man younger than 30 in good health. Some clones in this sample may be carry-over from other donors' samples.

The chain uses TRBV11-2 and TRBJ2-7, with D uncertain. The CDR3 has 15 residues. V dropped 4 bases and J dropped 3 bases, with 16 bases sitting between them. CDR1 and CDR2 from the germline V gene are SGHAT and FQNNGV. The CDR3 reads CASSSMTRTGYEQYF. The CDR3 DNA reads TGTGCCAGCAGCTCAATGACGCGAACCGGCTACGAGCAGTACTTC.

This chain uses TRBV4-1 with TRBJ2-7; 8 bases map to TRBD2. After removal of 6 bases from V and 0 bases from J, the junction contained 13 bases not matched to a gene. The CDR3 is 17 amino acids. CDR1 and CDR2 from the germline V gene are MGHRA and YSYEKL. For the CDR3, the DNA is TGCGCCAGCAGGCCGTCGGGGGGGGCCGGCGGCTCCTACGAGCAGTACTTC. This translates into CASRPSGGAGGSYEQYF.

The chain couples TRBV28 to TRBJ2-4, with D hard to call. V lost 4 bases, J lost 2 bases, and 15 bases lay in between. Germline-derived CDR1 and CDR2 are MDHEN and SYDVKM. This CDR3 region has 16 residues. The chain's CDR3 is CASSSPESLTKNIQYF. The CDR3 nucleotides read TGTGCCAGCAGTTCGCCAGAAAGCTTAACCAAAAACATTCAGTACTTC.

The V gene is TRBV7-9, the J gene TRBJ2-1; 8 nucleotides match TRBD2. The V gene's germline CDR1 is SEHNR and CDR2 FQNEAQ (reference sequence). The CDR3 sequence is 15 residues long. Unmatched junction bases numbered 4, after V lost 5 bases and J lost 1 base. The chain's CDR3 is CASSITSGSYNEQFF. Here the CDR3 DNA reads TGTGCCAGCAGCATAACTAGCGGATCCTACAATGAGCAGTTCTTC.

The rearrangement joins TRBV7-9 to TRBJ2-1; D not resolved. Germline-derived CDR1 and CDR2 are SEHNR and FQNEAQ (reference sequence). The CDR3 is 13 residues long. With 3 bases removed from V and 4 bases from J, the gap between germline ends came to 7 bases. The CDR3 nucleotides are TGTGCCAGCAGCTTGGTCGTATACAATGAGCAGTTCTTC. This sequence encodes CASSLVVYNEQFF.

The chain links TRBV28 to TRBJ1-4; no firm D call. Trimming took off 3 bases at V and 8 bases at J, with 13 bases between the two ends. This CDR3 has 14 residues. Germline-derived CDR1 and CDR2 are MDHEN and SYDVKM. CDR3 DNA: TGTGCCAGCAGTTTGTTTGGACCTTCCGAAAAACTGTTTTTT. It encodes CASSLFGPSEKLFF.

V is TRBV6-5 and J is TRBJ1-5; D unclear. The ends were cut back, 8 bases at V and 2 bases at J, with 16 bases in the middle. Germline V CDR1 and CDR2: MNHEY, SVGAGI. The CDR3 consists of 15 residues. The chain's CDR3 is CASRSRVLGNQPQHF. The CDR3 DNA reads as TGTGCCAGCCGGAGCAGAGTCTTGGGCAATCAGCCCCAGCATTTT.

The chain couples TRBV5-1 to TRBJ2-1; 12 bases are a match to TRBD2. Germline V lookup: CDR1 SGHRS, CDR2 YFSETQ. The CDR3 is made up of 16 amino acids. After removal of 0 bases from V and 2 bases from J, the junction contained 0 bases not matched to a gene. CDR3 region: CASSLASGRAYNEQFF. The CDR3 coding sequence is TGCGCCAGCAGCTTGGCTAGCGGGAGGGCCTACAATGAGCAGTTCTTC.

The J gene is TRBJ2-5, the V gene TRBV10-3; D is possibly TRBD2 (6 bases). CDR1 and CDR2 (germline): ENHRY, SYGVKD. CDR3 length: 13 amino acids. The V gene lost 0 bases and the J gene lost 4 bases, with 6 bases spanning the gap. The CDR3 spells CAISESRGETQYF. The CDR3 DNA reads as TGTGCCATCAGTGAGTCGCGGGGAGAGACCCAGTACTTC.

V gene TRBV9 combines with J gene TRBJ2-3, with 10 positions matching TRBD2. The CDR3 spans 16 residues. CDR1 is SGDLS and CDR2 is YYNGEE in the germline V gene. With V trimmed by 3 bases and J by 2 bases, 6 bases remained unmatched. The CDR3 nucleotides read TGTGCCAGCAGCGACCTAGCGGGAGAGCTCACAGATACGCAGTATTTT. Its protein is CASSDLAGELTDTQYF.

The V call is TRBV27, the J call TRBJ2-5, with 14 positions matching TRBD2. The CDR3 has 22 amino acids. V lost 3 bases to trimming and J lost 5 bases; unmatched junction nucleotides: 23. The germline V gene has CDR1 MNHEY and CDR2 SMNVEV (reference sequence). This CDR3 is CASSLRASSRGTSGRRSETQYF. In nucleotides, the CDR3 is TGTGCCAGCAGTTTGCGTGCATCGTCTAGGGGGACTAGCGGGAGAAGGTCCGAGACCCAGTACTTC.

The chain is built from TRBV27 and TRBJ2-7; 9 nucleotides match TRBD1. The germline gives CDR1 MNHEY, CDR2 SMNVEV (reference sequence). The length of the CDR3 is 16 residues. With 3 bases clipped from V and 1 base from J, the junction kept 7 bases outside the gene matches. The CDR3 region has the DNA TGTGCCAGCAGTTTGGGGGGGACAGGGAGATCCTACGAGCAGTACTTC. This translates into CASSLGGTGRSYEQYF.

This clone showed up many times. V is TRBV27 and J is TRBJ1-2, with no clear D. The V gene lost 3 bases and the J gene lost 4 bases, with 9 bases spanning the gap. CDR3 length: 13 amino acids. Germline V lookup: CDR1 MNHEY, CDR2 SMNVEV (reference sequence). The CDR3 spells CASSFSAGYGYTF. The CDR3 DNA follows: TGTGCCAGCAGTTTTTCGGCGGGCTATGGCTACACCTTC.

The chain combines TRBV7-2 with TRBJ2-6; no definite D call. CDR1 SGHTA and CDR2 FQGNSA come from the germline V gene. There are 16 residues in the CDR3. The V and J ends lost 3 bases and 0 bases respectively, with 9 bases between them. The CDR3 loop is CASSLPVSSGANVLTF. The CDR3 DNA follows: TGTGCCAGCAGCTTGCCGGTTAGCTCTGGGGCCAACGTCCTGACTTTC.

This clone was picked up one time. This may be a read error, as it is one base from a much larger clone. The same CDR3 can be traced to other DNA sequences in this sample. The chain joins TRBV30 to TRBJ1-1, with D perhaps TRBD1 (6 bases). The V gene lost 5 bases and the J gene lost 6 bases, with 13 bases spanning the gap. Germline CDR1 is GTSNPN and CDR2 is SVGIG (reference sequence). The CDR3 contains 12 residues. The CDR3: CAWGGGRSEAFF. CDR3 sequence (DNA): TGTGCCTGGGGCGGGGGGCGATCTGAAGCTTTCTTT.

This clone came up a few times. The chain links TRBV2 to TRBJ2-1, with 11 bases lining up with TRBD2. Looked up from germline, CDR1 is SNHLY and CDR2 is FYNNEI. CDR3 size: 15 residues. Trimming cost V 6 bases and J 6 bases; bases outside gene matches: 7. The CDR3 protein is CASRRPGTSGNEQFF. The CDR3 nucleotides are TGTGCCAGCAGGAGACCCGGGACTAGCGGCAATGAGCAGTTCTTC.

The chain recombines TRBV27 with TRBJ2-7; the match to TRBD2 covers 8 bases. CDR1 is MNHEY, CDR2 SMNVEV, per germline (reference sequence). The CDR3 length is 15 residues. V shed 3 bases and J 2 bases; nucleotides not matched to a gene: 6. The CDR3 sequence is CASSFGGRNPYEQYF. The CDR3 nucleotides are TGTGCCAGCAGTTTCGGCGGGAGGAACCCCTACGAGCAGTACTTC.

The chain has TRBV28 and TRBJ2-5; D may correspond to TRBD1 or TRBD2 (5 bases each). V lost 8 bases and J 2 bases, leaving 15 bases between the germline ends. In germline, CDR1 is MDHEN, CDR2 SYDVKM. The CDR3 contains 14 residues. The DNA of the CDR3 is TGTGCCAGCGGCGTGGGGGTTGTACAAGAGACCCAGTACTTC. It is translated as CASGVGVVQETQYF.

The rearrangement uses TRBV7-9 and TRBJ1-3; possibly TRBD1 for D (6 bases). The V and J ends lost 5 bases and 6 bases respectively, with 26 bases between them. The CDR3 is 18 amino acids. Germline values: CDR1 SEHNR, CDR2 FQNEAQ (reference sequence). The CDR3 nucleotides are TGTGCCAGCAGCCGATTCGTGACACAGGGCAGAAGTGCAAACACCATATATTTT. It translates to CASSRFVTQGRSANTIYF. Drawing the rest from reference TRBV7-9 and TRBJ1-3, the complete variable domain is DTGVSQNPRHKITKRGQNVTFRCDPISEHNRLYWYRQTLGQGPEFLTYFQNEAQLEKSRLLSDRFSAERPKGSFSTLEIQRTEQGDSAMYLCASSRFVTQGRSANTIYFGEGSWLTVV.

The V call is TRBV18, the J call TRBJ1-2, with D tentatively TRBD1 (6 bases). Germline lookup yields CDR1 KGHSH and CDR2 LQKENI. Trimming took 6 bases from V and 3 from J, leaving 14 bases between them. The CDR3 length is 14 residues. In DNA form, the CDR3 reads TGTGCCAGCTCCCAGAGGGGGGTGGACTATGGCTACACCTTC. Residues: CASSQRGVDYGYTF.

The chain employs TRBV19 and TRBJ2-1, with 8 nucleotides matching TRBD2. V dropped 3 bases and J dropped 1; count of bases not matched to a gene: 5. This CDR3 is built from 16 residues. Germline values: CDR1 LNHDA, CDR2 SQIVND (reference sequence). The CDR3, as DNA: TGTGCCAGTAGTATTCTCGGGAGGGGGTCCTACAATGAGCAGTTCTTC. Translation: CASSILGRGSYNEQFF.

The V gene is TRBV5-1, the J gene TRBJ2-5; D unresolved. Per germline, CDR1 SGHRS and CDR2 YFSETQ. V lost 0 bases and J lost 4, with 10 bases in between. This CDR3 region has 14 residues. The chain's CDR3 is CASSLDVGVETQYF. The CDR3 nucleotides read TGCGCCAGCAGCTTGGACGTCGGAGTAGAGACCCAGTACTTC.

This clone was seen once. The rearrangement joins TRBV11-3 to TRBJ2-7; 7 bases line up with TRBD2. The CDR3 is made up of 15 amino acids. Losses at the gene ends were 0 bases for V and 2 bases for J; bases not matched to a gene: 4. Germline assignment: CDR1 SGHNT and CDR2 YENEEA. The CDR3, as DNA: TGTGCCAGCAGCTTAGATTCAGGGAGGGCCTACGAGCAGTACTTC. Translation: CASSLDSGRAYEQYF.

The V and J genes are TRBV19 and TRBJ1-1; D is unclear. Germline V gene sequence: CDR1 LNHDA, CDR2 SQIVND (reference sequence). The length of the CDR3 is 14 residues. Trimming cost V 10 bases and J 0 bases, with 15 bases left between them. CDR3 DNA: TGTGCCACCTCAGGTGACAACATGAACACTGAAGCTTTCTTT. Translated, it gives CATSGDNMNTEAFF. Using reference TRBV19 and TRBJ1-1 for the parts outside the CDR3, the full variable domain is DGGITQSPKYLFRKEGQNVTLSCEQNLNHDAMYWYRQDPGQGLRLIYYSQIVNDFQKGDIAEGYSVSREKKESFPLTVTSAQKNPTAFYLCATSGDNMNTEAFFGQGTRLTVV.